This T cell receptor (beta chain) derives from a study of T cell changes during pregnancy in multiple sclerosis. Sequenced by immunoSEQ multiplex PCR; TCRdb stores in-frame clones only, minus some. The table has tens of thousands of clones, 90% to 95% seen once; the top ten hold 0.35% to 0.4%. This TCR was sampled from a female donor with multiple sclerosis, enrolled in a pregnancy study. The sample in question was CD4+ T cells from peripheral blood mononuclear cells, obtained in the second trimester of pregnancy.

The CDR3 loop is CASTPLGVAGALEQFF. In nucleotides, the CDR3 is TGTGCCAGCACGCCTCTCGGGGTAGCGGGGGCACTTGAGCAGTTCTTC. J is TRBJ2-1 and V is TRBV7-2; the match to TRBD2 covers 9 bases. V lost 7 bases to trimming and J lost 9 bases; unmatched junction nucleotides: 16. This CDR3 is 16 amino acids long. The germline gives CDR1 SGHTA, CDR2 FQGNSA.